Sequencing of this T cell receptor beta chain was carried out in a study of PD-1 blockade in classical Hodgkin lymphoma (TCRdb year 2020). At the level of the whole study: Nivolumab dosing was 3 mg/kg intravenously every 2 weeks, continuing until either disease progression or unacceptable toxicity. A peripheral blood immune signature of response to PD-1 blockade in classical Hodgkin lymphoma was defined using TCR beta sequencing and CyTOF. What the research found in general, with its limitations: Patients starting nivolumab less than 1 year after ASCT had lower diversity and were excluded from later analyses to avoid confounding by immune reconstitution. Only a single clinical trial cohort was studied, and what caused the repertoire differences, possibly disease activity or prior therapy, remained undefined. CD4+ but not CD8+ TCR diversity rose significantly by C4D1 (p=0.0027 vs p=0.16), most apparent in complete responders (p=0.02). Baseline TCR diversity was reported to be lower in newly diagnosed patients than in healthy donors and to be lower still in relapsed/refractory patients. Among trial patients, those achieving complete response had baseline diversity similar to that of newly diagnosed patients, while diversity was significantly lower in partial responders and progressors.

Remarks on this clone: Its antigen is still unknown. No much larger clonotype is one base removed from it; base qualities were not supplied.

The Qiagen DNeasy kit was used to extract genomic DNA both from unsorted PBMCs and from the negatively selected CD4+ and CD8+ fractions. TCR beta CDR3 regions were amplified by immunoSEQ multiplex PCR using primers annealing to V and J segments. Amplification bias was minimized using a synthetic immune receptor repertoire, and residual bias was removed computationally after sequencing. Under the source paper's analysis protocol: Custom Python scripts were used to quantify repertoire diversity as the Shannon entropy index. The unsorted, CD4+ and CD8+ repertoires were each analyzed separately, with the exception of combined analyses, where CD4+ and CD8+ sequences were merged in silico. Clonal expansion was defined as a frequency increase of at least 2-fold after treatment compared with C1D1, and clones undetected at baseline were assigned a pseudocount of 0.5. Singleton clones were defined as clones with 0 or 1 copy at C1D1, and non-singleton clones were defined as clones with 2 or more copies. Clones expanded in unsorted samples were assigned a CD4+, CD8+ or unknown annotation through matching of protein sequences in sorted samples from the same patient. Wilcoxon tests on paired samples were used to test diversity changes from C1D1 to C4D1. TCRdb provides this immuneACCESS table in a form limited to in-frame rearrangements. Some clones are lacking; in checked studies, under half of them reflect an unresolved V gene, and why the rest are absent is not known. V and J calls and clone size are those listed in that table; D and trimming were worked out from the DNA. Counted in this sample were 75,000 to 100,000 clones; roughly four fifths of them appeared once. Of the sample, roughly 15% falls within the top ten clones.

Trimming takes 4 bases off V and 6 bases off J; junction bases not matched to a gene: 2. Including cysteine and phenylalanine, the CDR3 has 15 amino acids. Only CDR3 DNA remains: 45 bases, in frame from the first base. CDR1 and CDR2, looked up from the germline V gene, are ENHRY and SYGVKD. Per the publication, the time point label means: cycle 2 day 1 (C2D1) of nivolumab. Every trial patient had relapsed following autologous stem cell transplantation, and prior brentuximab vedotin exposure was what differed among cohorts A, B and C. The trial cohort included 55 to 65 patients with relapsed/refractory classical Hodgkin lymphoma, and each patient had a best overall response of complete response, partial response or progressive disease. Single-agent nivolumab was administered to trial patients in the multi-cohort phase II CheckMate 205 trial. An independent review committee assessed best overall response using the 2007 International Working Group response criteria. Trial PBMCs were collected just before the start of nivolumab (C1D1) and during therapy at cycle 2 day 1 and cycle 4 day 1. Peripheral blood was collected in 8 mL Vacutainer Cell Preparation Tubes, from which PBMCs were isolated by centrifugation and then cryopreserved.

The source is a human donor with classical Hodgkin lymphoma. Sequences were derived from peripheral blood mononuclear cells (PBMCs), sampled before the second cycle of nivolumab. The rearranged chain carries TRBV10-3 and TRBJ2-1; a stretch of 14 junction bases matches TRBD2. The CDR3 is CAISGGLAGVNEQFF. Here is the DNA: TGTGCCATCAGTGGGGGACTAGCGGGAGTCAATGAGCAGTTCTTC.